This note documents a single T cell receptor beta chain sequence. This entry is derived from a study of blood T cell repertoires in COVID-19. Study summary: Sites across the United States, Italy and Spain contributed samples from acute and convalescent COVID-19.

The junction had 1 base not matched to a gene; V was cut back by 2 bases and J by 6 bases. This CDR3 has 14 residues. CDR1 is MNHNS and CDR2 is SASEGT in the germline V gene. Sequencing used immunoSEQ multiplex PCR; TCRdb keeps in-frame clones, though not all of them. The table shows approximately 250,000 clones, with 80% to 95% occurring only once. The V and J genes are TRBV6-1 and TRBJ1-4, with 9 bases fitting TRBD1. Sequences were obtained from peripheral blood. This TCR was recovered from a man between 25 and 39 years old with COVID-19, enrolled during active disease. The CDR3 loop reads CASSERDRDEKLFF. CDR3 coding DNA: TGTGCCAGCAGTGAAAGGGACAGGGATGAAAAACTGTTTTTT.